These 14 T cell receptor beta chains originate from one sample sequenced in a study of blood T cells in healthy people across ages. For the second PCR, which ran for about 6 to 11 cycles, a sample-barcoded 5' primer and a J-beta primer mix were used. In TCRdb, the 5' RACE reads were re-called with MiXCR into one record per CDR3 protein. This table holds about 940,000 distinct CDR3 sequences, about 44% found once. Sequences were obtained from blood. These receptors were taken from a young man in good health.

This clonotype is a singleton in its sample. The V and J genes are TRBV25-1 and TRBJ2-7; D remains unclear. The CDR3 totals 12 residues. With 10 bases removed from V and 0 bases from J, the gap between germline ends came to 10 bases. CDR1 and CDR2 from the germline V gene are MGHDK and SYGVNS. The CDR3: CATQDGSYEQYF. CDR3 DNA: TGTGCCACACAAGATGGCTCCTACGAGCAGTACTTC.

CDR3 sequence reads: CATSSGAGSSYEQYF. In nucleotides, the CDR3 is TGTGCCACCAGCAGTGGGGCAGGGAGCTCCTACGAGCAGTACTTC. The genes are TRBV15 and TRBJ2-7; D tentatively reads TRBD1 or TRBD2 (5 bases each). The length of the CDR3 is 15 residues. Germline V gene data show CDR1 as LNHNV and CDR2 as YYDKDF (reference sequence). Trimming removed 3 bases at V and 0 bases at J, with 12 bases between.

This chain joins TRBV4-3 and TRBJ2-2; D gene unclear. CDR1 LGHNA and CDR2 YSLEER come from the germline V gene. The CDR3 consists of 15 residues. The V gene lost 4 bases and the J gene lost 3 bases, with 12 bases spanning the gap. This CDR3 reads CASSPIGRDTGELFF. The CDR3 DNA reads as TGCGCCAGCAGCCCCATAGGGCGTGACACCGGGGAGCTGTTTTTT.

This chain uses TRBV2 with TRBJ1-3; D gene uncertain. Trimming removed 6 bases from V and 2 bases from J, with 5 bases in between. The CDR3 runs to 12 residues. The germline V gene encodes CDR1 SNHLY and CDR2 FYNNEI. DNA for the CDR3: TGTGCCAGCAGGTCACCTGGAAACACCATATATTTT. Translating gives CASRSPGNTIYF.

For this clonotype: The junction departs from germline at one end; a sequencing error may be responsible. The chain uses TRBV29-1 and TRBJ2-3; TRBD1 might be the D (5 bases). CDR1 and CDR2 (germline): SQVTM, ANQGSEA. This CDR3 has 12 amino acids. The CDR3 is CSVEVFTGTQYF. CDR3 sequence (DNA): TGCAGCGTCGAGGTGTTCACAGGTACGCAGTATTTT.

The CDR3 DNA is TGCAGCGTCGCTCCGAGGATGACAGATACGCAGTATTTT. Its translation is CSVAPRMTDTQYF. V is TRBV29-1 and J is TRBJ2-3, with D unresolved. Trimming took 6 bases from V and 3 from J, leaving 13 bases between them. The CDR3 length is 13 residues. In germline, CDR1 is SQVTM, CDR2 ANQGSEA.

V is TRBV7-9 and J is TRBJ1-2, with no clear D. Trimming left V 2 bases short and J 5 bases short, with 15 bases between. Germline lookup yields CDR1 SEHNR and CDR2 FQNEAQ (reference sequence). The CDR3 length is 15 residues. The CDR3 region is CASSLPEDGSYGYTF. The CDR3 coding sequence is TGTGCCAGCAGCTTACCAGAGGACGGCAGTTATGGCTACACCTTC.

Points on this clonotype: At one of its ends the junction is not consistent with the germline gene, which may arise from a read error. V and J are TRBV20-1 and TRBJ2-1; D is perhaps TRBD2 (7 bases). Per the germline V gene, CDR1 is DFQATT and CDR2 is SNEGSKA (reference sequence). The CDR3 spans 13 residues. CDR3 sequence (DNA): TGTAGTGGGGGCGGGAGCTCCTACAATGAGCAGTTCTTC. Translating it yields CSGGGSSYNEQFF.

The chain links TRBV28 to TRBJ2-3; 7 bases match TRBD1. Trimming removed 5 bases from V and 1 base from J; junction bases left unmatched: 6. The CDR3 extends over 15 amino acids. The germline V gene encodes CDR1 MDHEN and CDR2 SYDVKM. The CDR3 bases are TGTGCCAGCAGTCCCCAGACAGGGCGCACAGATACGCAGTATTTT. Amino acids: CASSPQTGRTDTQYF.

On this clonotype: At one end, the junction sequence differs from germline, possibly due to a read error. The V gene is TRBV12-3 or TRBV12-4, the J gene TRBJ2-5; possible D gene TRBD2, 5 bases. This CDR3 is built from 14 residues. This CDR3 reads CASTNGGREETQYF. The CDR3 nucleotides are TGTGCTAGCACCAACGGAGGCCGCGAAGAGACCCAGTACTTC.

This chain joins TRBV4-1 and TRBJ2-7; TRBD2 is a possible D gene (5 bases). The J call may be incorrect, as the DNA end agrees better with TRBJ2-5. This CDR3 spans 19 amino acids. CDR1 is MGHRA, CDR2 YSYEKL, per germline. The CDR3 nucleotides are TGCGCCAGCAGTCACCCGGTTCTAAGCGGCAATTCTCTTGCGGAGACCCAGTACTTC. Amino acid sequence: CASSHPVLSGNSLAETQYF.

The chain couples TRBV28 to TRBJ1-4, with D unclear. The CDR3 is 12 amino acids. V gave up 8 bases and J gave up 6 bases, with 10 bases separating them. Per the germline V gene, CDR1 is MDHEN and CDR2 is SYDVKM. This CDR3 reads CASGVPDEKLFF. CDR3 DNA sequence: TGTGCCAGCGGGGTCCCTGATGAAAAACTGTTTTTT. The whole variable domain, filled in from reference TRBV28 and TRBJ1-4, reads DVKVTQSSRYLVKRTGEKVFLECVQDMDHENMFWYRQDPGLGLRLIYFSYDVKMKEKGDIPEGYSVSREKKERFSLILESASTNQTSMYLCASGVPDEKLFFGSGTQLSVL.

The chain recombines TRBV4-1 with TRBJ1-2, with D maybe TRBD1 (5 bases). Trimming left V 2 bases short and J 6 bases short, with 13 bases between. The CDR3 sequence is 14 residues long. CDR1 is MGHRA, CDR2 YSYEKL, per germline. CDR3 coding DNA: TGCGCCAGCAGCCAATACTCAGGGTACGATGGCTACACCTTC. Its translation: CASSQYSGYDGYTF.

The CDR3 region is CAIAGTSGNEQFF. Written as DNA, the CDR3 is TGTGCCATTGCCGGGACTAGCGGCAATGAGCAGTTCTTC. The chain is built from TRBV2 and TRBJ2-1; TRBD2 matches 11 bases. V shed 10 bases, J shed 6 bases, and the junction held 5 bases outside the gene matches. The CDR3 runs to 13 residues. The germline CDR1 and CDR2 sequences are SNHLY and FYNNEI.